These 8 T cell receptor beta chains originate from one sample sequenced in a study of CD8 T cells in Susac syndrome. RNA amounts of about 0.45 to 1 ug underwent reverse transcription with random hexamers. TCRdb reanalysed the immunoSEQ multiplex PCR reads using MiXCR and keeps one entry per CDR3 protein. The data hold about 430,000 distinct CDR3 sequences, with more than 80% observed a single time. Sequenced sample: CD8+ T cells from PBMCs. The receptors shown here come from a human donor with multiple sclerosis.

The chain uses TRBV7-9 and TRBJ1-1, with TRBD1 matching 7 bases. The CDR3 is made up of 15 amino acids. Germline-derived CDR1 and CDR2 are SEHNR and FQNEAQ (reference sequence). Unmatched junction bases numbered 4, after V lost 2 bases and J lost 1 base. The chain's CDR3 is CASSLPGTENTEAFF. The CDR3 DNA sequence: TGTGCCAGCAGCTTACCCGGGACAGAGAACACTGAAGCTTTCTTT.

The V and J genes are TRBV28 and TRBJ2-3; the D gene is possibly TRBD1 (6 bases). Per the germline V gene, CDR1 is MDHEN and CDR2 is SYDVKM. CDR3 length equals 14 residues. Trimming pared 3 bases from V and 2 bases from J, leaving 9 bases between. The CDR3 DNA reads TGTGCCAGCAGTTTGAGGGACAACACAGATACGCAGTATTTT. Translating it yields CASSLRDNTDTQYF.

This chain connects TRBV10-3 to TRBJ2-1; 7 bases are a match to TRBD2. CDR3 length equals 12 residues. The V and J ends lost 7 bases and 6 bases, in that order; junction bases with no gene match: 3. Looked up from germline, CDR1 is ENHRY and CDR2 is SYGVKD. The CDR3 coding sequence is TGTGCCATCACCTCGGGGGGCAATGAGCAGTTCTTC. As protein: CAITSGGNEQFF.

The chain is built from TRBV12-3 or TRBV12-4 and TRBJ2-1, with D perhaps matching TRBD1 (5 bases). This CDR3 contains 12 residues. Trimming took 5 bases from V and 7 from J, leaving 9 bases between them. Here the CDR3 DNA reads TGTGCCAGCAGTCCCAGGGAAAATGAGCAGTTCTTC. Its translation: CASSPRENEQFF.

The rearrangement links TRBV2 to TRBJ1-4; TRBD1 is a possible D gene (5 bases). Trimming took off 7 bases at V and 8 bases at J, with 11 bases between the two ends. CDR1 and CDR2 from the germline V gene are SNHLY and FYNNEI. There are 12 residues in the CDR3. DNA for the CDR3: TGTGCCAGCATAGGGGAGGACGAAAAACTGTTTTTT. This encodes CASIGEDEKLFF. The full variable domain, completed using reference TRBV2 and TRBJ1-4, is EPEVTQTPSHQVTQMGQEVILRCVPISNHLYFYWYRQILGQKVEFLVSFYNNEISEKSEIFDDQFSVERPDGSNFTLKIRSTKLEDSAMYFCASIGEDEKLFFGSGTQLSVL.

This rearrangement joins TRBV19 to TRBJ2-1, with 9 bases aligning to TRBD1. This CDR3 is 13 amino acids long. The V segment lost 10 bases and the J segment 7 bases; nucleotides outside the gene matches: 8. Germline values: CDR1 LNHDA, CDR2 SQIVND (reference sequence). The CDR3 region has the DNA TGTGCCACCTCGGACAGGGGTGGAAATGAGCAGTTCTTC. Protein product: CATSDRGGNEQFF.

The V call is TRBV6-5, the J call TRBJ2-5; 9 nucleotides line up with TRBD1. The CDR3 length is 14 residues. Per germline, CDR1 MNHEY and CDR2 SVGAGI. J was trimmed by 5 bases and V by 7 bases; bases with no gene match: 8. The CDR3 is CASIPGDRAETQYF. DNA of the CDR3: TGTGCCAGCATACCGGGGGACAGGGCGGAGACCCAGTACTTC.

This clonotype was seen only once. The rearrangement uses TRBV30 and TRBJ1-1; perhaps TRBD1 as D (5 bases). Per germline, CDR1 GTSNPN and CDR2 SVGIG (reference sequence). V gave up 2 bases and J gave up 4 bases, with 26 bases separating them. The CDR3 spans 18 residues. The DNA for the CDR3 is TGTGCCTGGAGTTCCCCCCCCTGGTTCACCCTGAGGGGCACTGAAGCTTTCTTT. Its translation: CAWSSPPWFTLRGTEAFF.